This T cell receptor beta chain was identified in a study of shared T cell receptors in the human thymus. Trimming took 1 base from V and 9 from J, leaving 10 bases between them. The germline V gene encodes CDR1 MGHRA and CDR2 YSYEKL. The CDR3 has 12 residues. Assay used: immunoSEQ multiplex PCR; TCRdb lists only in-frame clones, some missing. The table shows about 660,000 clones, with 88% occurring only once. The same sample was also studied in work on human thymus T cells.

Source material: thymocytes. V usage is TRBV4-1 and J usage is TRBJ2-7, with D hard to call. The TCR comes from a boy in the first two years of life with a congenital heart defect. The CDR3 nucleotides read TGCGCCAGCAGCCAAGTGGGTAGAGGGCAGTACTTC. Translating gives CASSQVGRGQYF.